This T cell receptor (beta chain) came from a study of shared clonotypes between healthy human individuals. Data came from immunoSEQ multiplex PCR; TCRdb stores just in-frame clones and leaves some out. The sample carries 2,500,000 or so clones, approximately 93% recorded once. This CDR3 spans 14 amino acids. V was pared by 8 bases and J by 6 bases, with 10 bases of the junction left unmatched. Germline V lookup: CDR1 MNHNS, CDR2 SASEGT. In regard to this clone: Its antigen is unknown.

Broader study findings: Lower generation probabilities were found for non-shared clonotypes than for those shared by all four donors. In this cohort, only blood was sampled, and tissue repertoires likely differ.

The chain links TRBV6-1 to TRBJ2-3, with TRBD1 matching over 8 bases. The receptor comes from a man aged 18 to 35 in good health. Some clones in this sample may be carry-over from other donors' samples. Material: naive CD4+ T cells from PBMCs. Subset noted: CD45RA+ positively selected. CDR3 in amino acids: CASEFQGARDTQYF. Here the CDR3 DNA reads TGTGCCAGCGAATTTCAGGGGGCGCGGGATACGCAGTATTTT.